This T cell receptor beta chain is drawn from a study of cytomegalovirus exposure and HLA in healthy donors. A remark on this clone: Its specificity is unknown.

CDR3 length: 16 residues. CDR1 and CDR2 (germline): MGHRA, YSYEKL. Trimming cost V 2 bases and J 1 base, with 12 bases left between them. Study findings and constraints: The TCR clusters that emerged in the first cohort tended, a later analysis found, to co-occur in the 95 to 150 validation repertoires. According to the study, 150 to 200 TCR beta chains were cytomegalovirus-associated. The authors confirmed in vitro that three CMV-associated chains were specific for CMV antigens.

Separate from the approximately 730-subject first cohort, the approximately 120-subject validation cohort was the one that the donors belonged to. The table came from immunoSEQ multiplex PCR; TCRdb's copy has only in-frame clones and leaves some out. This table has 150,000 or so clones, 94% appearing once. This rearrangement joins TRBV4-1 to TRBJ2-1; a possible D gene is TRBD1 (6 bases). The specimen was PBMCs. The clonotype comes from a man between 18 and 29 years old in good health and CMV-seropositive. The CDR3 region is CASSQKGDNSYNEQFF. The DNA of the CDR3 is TGCGCCAGCAGCCAAAAAGGGGACAATTCCTACAATGAGCAGTTCTTC.